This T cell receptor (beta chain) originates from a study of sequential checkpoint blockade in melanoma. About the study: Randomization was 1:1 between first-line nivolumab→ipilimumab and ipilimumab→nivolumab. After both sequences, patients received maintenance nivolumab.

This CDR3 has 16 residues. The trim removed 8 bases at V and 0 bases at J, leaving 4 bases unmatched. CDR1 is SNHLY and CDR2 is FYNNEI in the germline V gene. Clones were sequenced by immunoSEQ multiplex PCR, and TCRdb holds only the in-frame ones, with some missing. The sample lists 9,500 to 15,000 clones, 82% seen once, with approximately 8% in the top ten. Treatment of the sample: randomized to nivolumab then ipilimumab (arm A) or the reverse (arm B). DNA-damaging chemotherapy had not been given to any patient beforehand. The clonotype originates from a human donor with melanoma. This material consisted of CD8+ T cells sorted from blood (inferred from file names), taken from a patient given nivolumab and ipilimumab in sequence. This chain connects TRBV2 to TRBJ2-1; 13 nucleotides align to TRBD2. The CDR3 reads CASGTSGASSYNEQFF. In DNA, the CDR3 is TGTGCCAGCGGGACTAGCGGGGCTAGCTCCTACAATGAGCAGTTCTTC.